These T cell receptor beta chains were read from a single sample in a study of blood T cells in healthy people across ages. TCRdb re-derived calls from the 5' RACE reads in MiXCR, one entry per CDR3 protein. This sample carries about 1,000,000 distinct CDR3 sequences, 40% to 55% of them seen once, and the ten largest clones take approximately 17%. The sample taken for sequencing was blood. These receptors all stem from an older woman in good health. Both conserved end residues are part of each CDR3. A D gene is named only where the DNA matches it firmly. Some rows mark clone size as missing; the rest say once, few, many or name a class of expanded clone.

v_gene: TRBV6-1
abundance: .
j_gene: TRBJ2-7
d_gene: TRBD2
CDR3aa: CASSTSGPYEQYF
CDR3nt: TGTGCCAGCAGCACTAGCGGCCCCTACGAGCAGTACTTC

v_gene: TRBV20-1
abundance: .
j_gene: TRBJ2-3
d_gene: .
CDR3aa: CSASNMERATDTQYF
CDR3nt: TGCAGTGCTTCGAACATGGAGCGGGCTACAGATACGCAGTATTTT

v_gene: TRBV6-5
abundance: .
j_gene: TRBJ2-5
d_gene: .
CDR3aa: CAIKALGTQYF
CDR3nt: TGTGCCATCAAGGCCCTCGGGACCCAGTACTTC

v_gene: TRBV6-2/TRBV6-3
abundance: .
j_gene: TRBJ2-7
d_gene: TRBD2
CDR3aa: CASSYSWTSRTTYEQYF
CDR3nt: TGTGCCAGCAGTTATTCTTGGACTAGCAGAACAACCTACGAGCAGTACTTC

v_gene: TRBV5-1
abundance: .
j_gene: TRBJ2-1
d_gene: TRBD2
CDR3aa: CASSLTPLAGGRDEQFF
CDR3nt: TGCGCCAGCAGCTTGACCCCCCTAGCGGGAGGGCGGGATGAGCAGTTCTTC

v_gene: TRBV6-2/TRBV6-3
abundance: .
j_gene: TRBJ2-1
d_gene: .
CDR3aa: CASSYLGSVYEQFF
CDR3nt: TGTGCCAGCAGTTACCTAGGTTCGGTCTATGAGCAGTTCTTC

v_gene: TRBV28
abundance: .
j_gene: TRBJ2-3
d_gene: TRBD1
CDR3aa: CASSSIPGQWYSDTQYF
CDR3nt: TGTGCCAGCAGTTCGATCCCGGGACAGTGGTATTCAGATACGCAGTATTTT

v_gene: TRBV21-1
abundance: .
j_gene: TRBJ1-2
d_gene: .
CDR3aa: CASSRARGSYDYTF
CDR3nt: TGTGCCAGCAGCCGGGCCCGAGGGTCCTATGACTACACCTTC

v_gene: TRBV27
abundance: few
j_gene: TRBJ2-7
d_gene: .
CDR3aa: CASSTPSETYEQYF
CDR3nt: TGTGCCAGCAGTACCCCTAGCGAGACCTACGAGCAGTACTTC

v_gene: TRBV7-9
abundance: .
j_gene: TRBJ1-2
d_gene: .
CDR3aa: CASSLDQSMNYGYTF
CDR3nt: TGTGCCAGCAGCTTAGATCAGTCGATGAACTATGGCTACACCTTC

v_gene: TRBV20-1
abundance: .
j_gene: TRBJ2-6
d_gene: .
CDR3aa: CSAQAEGPSGANVLTF
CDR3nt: TGCAGTGCCCAGGCGGAAGGCCCCTCTGGGGCCAACGTCCTGACTTTC

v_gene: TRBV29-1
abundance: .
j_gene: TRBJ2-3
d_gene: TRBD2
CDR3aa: CSGALSGRDTQYF
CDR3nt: TGCAGCGGGGCCCTCTCCGGGAGGGATACGCAGTATTTT

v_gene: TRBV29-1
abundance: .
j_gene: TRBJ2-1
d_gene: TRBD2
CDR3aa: CSARPGLAARNEQFF
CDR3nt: TGCAGCGCCAGACCGGGACTAGCGGCCAGGAATGAGCAGTTCTTC

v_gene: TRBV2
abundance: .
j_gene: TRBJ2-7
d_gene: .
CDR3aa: CASTAGHFSDEQYF
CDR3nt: TGTGCCAGCACCGCAGGACACTTCTCCGACGAGCAGTACTTC

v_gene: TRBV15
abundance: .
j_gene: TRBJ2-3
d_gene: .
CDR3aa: CATSRDLSGSTDTQYF
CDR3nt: TGTGCCACCAGCAGAGATCTGAGCGGCAGCACAGATACGCAGTATTTT

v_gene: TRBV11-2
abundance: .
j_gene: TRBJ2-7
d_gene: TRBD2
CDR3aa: CASSTREGVTYEQYF
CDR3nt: TGTGCCAGCAGTACCCGGGAGGGGGTAACCTACGAGCAGTACTTC

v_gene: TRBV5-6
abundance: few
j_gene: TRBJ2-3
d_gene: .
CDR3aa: CASSLGPMRHTDTQYF
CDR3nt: TGTGCCAGCAGCTTGGGCCCTATGCGACACACAGATACGCAGTATTTT

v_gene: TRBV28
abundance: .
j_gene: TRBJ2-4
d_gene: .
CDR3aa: CASSFSGSLAKNIQYF
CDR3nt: TGTGCCAGCAGTTTCTCGGGATCTCTAGCCAAAAACATTCAGTACTTC

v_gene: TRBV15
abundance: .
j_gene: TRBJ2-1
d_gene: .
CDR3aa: CATSREVTGYNEQFF
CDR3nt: TGTGCCACCAGCAGAGAAGTGACAGGTTACAATGAGCAGTTCTTC

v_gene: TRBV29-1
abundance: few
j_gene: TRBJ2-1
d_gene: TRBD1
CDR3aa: CSVRTGTNEQFF
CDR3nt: TGCAGCGTTCGGACAGGGACAAATGAGCAGTTCTTC

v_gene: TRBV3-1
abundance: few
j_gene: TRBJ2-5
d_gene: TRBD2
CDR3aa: CASSLRRTSVETQYF
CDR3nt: TGTGCCAGCAGCCTACGACGGACTAGCGTGGAGACCCAGTACTTC

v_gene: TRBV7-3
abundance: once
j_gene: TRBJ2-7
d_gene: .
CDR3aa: CASSPKGDGGEQYF
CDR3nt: TGTGCCAGCAGCCCTAAAGGAGATGGCGGGGAGCAGTACTTC

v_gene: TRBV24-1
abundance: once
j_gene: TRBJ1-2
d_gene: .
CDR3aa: CATSDPRAARGDYGYTF
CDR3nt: TGTGCCACCAGTGACCCTCGGGCTGCCCGGGGGGACTATGGCTACACCTTC

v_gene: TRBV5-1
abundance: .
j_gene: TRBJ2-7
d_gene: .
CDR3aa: CASSPEWAGNEQYF
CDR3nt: TGCGCCAGCAGCCCGGAATGGGCTGGCAATGAGCAGTACTTC

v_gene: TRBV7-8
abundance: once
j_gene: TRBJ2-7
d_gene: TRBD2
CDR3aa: CASSFRAGSGYEQYF
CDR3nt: TGTGCCAGCAGCTTTAGAGCGGGATCAGGCTACGAGCAGTACTTC

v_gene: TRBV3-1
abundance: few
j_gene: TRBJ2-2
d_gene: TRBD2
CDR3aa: CASSQEFGGRADGTGELFF
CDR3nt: TGTGCCAGCAGCCAAGAATTCGGCGGGAGGGCCGACGGCACCGGGGAGCTGTTTTTT